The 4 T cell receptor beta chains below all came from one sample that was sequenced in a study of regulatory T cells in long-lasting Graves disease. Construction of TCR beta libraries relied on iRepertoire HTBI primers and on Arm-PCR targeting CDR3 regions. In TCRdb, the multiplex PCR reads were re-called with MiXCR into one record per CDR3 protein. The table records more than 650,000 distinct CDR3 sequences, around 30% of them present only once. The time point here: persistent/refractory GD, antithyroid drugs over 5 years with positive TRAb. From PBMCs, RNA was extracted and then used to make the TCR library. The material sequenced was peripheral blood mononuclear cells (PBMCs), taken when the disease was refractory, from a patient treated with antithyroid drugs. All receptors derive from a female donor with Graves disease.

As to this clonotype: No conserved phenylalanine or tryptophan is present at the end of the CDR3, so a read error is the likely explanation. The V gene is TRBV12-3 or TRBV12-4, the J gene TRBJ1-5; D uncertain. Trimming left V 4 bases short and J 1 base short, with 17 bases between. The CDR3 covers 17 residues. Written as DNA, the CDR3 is TGTGCCAGCAGTTCTTATGGGCCGGGTGGGAGCAATCAGCCCCAGCATTCT. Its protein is CASSSYGPGGSNQPQHS.

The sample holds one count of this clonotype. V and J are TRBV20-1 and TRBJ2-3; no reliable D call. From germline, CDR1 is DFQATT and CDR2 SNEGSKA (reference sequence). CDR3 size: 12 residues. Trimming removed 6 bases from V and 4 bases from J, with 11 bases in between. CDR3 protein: CSAVYPADTQYF. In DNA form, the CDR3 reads TGCAGTGCCGTTTATCCGGCAGATACGCAGTATTTT.

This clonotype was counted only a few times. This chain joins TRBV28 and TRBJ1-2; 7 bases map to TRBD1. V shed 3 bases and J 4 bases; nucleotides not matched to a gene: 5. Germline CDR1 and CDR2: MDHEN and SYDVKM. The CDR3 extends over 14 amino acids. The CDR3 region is CASSLPRDSYGYTF. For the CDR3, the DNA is TGTGCCAGCAGTTTGCCCCGGGACAGCTATGGCTACACCTTC.

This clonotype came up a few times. The DNA for the CDR3 is TGTGCCAGCAGGAACAGAGGGACGGGTGGAAACACCATATATTTT. Protein: CASRNRGTGGNTIYF. This sequence joins TRBV12-3 or TRBV12-4 and TRBJ1-3; possible D gene TRBD1, 5 bases. Between the trimmed V and J ends, which lost 6 bases and 3 bases, there was a span of 15 bases. The CDR3 extends over 15 amino acids.